A selection of T cell receptor beta chains follows, all from one sample in a study of T cells after yellow fever vaccination. TCRdb fed the 5' RACE reads into MiXCR, producing one record per CDR3 protein. Among 450,000 to 600,000 distinct CDR3 sequences listed, about a sixth were seen once. The sequences come from PBMCs, collected 5 days after the first yellow fever vaccination. The receptors were gathered from a young man who received the YFV17D yellow fever vaccine. The CDR3 runs from the conserved cysteine through the conserved F or W. The D gene is left open where the match is weak. Size values are once, few and many counts, or a class for expanded clones, and some rows have none.

clone_size	d_call	v_call	j_call	cdr3_nt	cdr3_aa
few	.	TRBV19	TRBJ1-1	TGTGCCAGTAGCAAACCCTCGAAGGGGACCGCTGAAGCTTTCTTT	CASSKPSKGTAEAFF
.	TRBD2	TRBV7-3	TRBJ2-1	TGTGCCAGCAGCTTGATAGCGGGGGGGAAATACAATGAGCAGTTCTTC	CASSLIAGGKYNEQFF
.	TRBD1	TRBV6-2/TRBV6-3	TRBJ1-2	TGTGCCAGCAGATGGGACAGGGTTGATGGCTACACCTTC	CASRWDRVDGYTF
.	TRBD1	TRBV6-1	TRBJ1-5	TGTGCCAGCAGTGGACAGGGGGTTAATCAGCCCCAGCATTTT	CASSGQGVNQPQHF
.	.	TRBV7-9	TRBJ2-1	TGTGCCAGCAGCTTAGCGCGTATGGACAGGGAGGGCCATGAGCAGTTCTTC	CASSLARMDREGHEQFF
.	.	TRBV5-5	TRBJ1-5	TGTGCCAGCAGCTTTCTATCCGGGGGCAATCAGCCCCAGCATTTT	CASSFLSGGNQPQHF
.	.	TRBV5-1	TRBJ2-7	TGCGCCAGCAGATCCCCCCGTCGTTTC	CASRSPRRF
few	TRBD1	TRBV6-1	TRBJ1-2	TGTGCCAGCAGCCCTAGAAGAGGGGGCCCATATGGCTACACCTTC	CASSPRRGGPYGYTF
.	.	TRBV6-1	TRBJ2-2	TGTGCCAGTGCGGAAGACTGGGAGAACACCGGGGAGCTGTTTTTT	CASAEDWENTGELFF
few	.	TRBV4-2	TRBJ1-5	TGTGCCAGCAGCCAAGCTGGCAGATTCAATCAGCCCCAGCATTTT	CASSQAGRFNQPQHF
.	.	TRBV4-1	TRBJ2-1	TGCGCCAGCAGCCAAGGGGTTTACTCCTACAATGAGCAGTTCTTC	CASSQGVYSYNEQFF
.	TRBD1	TRBV5-1	TRBJ1-6	TGCGCCAGCAGCTTGGCCGGGCAGGGGGGTTCACCCCTCCACTTT	CASSLAGQGGSPLHF
few	TRBD2	TRBV18	TRBJ2-1	TGTGCCAGCTCACCCAGCGGGGGCGAGGGCGATGAGCAGTTCTTC	CASSPSGGEGDEQFF